This TCR beta chain derives from a study of cytomegalovirus exposure and HLA in healthy donors (dated by TCRdb to the late 2010s). The study in broad terms: An earlier analysis of some 600 of the donors reported 276 Gb of sequence data and approximately 120 million unique TCR beta sequences obtained from approximately 180 million T cells. About 310 gigabases of sequencing data and approximately 80 million unique TCR sequences were included in an early release covering around 650 HLA-typed donors. The genetic ancestry cluster associated with self-reported Caucasian donors included roughly 84% of the 398 genotyped donors. The study was designed to test whether signatures of past pathogen exposure could be identified by cataloging public T cell receptors. The study profiled the T cell repertoires of hundreds of subjects by immunosequencing and related them to cytomegalovirus serostatus. A separate validation cohort of roughly 110 different subjects was used in addition to the approximately 700-subject first cohort. To predict cytomegalovirus infection status, the study combined high-throughput TCR immunosequencing, statistical association of individual TCRs with disease status, and machine learning. A later analysis re-analyzed previously published TCR beta repertoires from approximately 700 donors and added high-resolution HLA genotyping to study TCR occurrence patterns. Rather than drawing on any new phenotypic data, the later analysis identified candidate immune exposures from TCR beta sequences and the way those sequences occurred across donors. In an earlier analysis of 587 of the donors, high-throughput TCR beta sequencing was used to judge whether each TCR beta V gene segment behaved as functional or pseudogenic. Alongside the repertoire data, information on donor age, sex, ethnicity and CMV serostatus was compiled. A later genetic analysis took genome-wide SNP genotypes for about 55% of the roughly 670 donors and used that subset as a discovery cohort. Every repertoire in the discovery cohort had been generated on one and the same sequencing platform. HLA typing included class I and class II loci at four-digit resolution. Typing coverage differed by locus: A, B, C, DRB1 and DQB1 were typed in roughly 629-640 donors, DQA1 in approximately 520, DPA1 in roughly 590, and DPB1 in just under 490. A few DR-DQ haplotypes were handled as single units for association and clustering because linkage in the cohort was strong. Among around 400 genotyped donors of the cohort, an average of approximately 220,000 unique TCR beta nucleotide sequences was sequenced per donor, of which roughly 18% were non-productive.

The CDR3 measures 17 amino acids from cysteine to phenylalanine. Left in the record is the CDR3 DNA by itself, 51 bases read in frame from the first base. Unmatched junction bases come to 9, with V trimmed by 5 bases and J by 3 bases. From a lookup of the germline V gene (reference sequence), CDR1 and CDR2 are WNHNN and SYGVQD. The cohort was made up of several hundred healthy bone marrow donors. At the time of sampling, every cohort member was nominally healthy, though immune exposures that went unrecorded were likely present. The donor tested CMV seronegative and was one of the 352 seronegative cohort members. A peripheral blood sample was provided by each donor, and peripheral blood mononuclear cells were used for TCR beta sequencing. Genomic DNA was extracted from the blood cell samples with the Qiagen DNeasy Blood Extraction Kit. Worth noting for this clone: The specificity of this receptor is unknown. One base away there is no much larger clone; base qualities are not given.

The study at large found these results: A later analysis found that TCR association rates varied across HLA loci, with DRB1 alleles showing the most associated TCRs and HLA-C alleles the fewest. A further reported finding was that TCR beta sequences accurately predicted the HLA-A and HLA-B alleles for most subjects in the first cohort. This cohort had only TCR beta chains sequenced, and the lack of alpha or paired-chain data limited which features could be detected. The sequencing pipeline was judged likely to have produced a cluster of highly shared sequence variants as a technical artifact. Because the 87-base-pair reads could not distinguish some IMGT-functional V segments, including TRBV6-2 and TRBV6-3, those segments were excluded. The earlier analysis of a few hundred of the donors excluded over 15 rarely observed V segments, including chromosome 9 orphons, because counts were too low. While some public TCRs were present in many individuals, most TCR sequences turned up only very rarely across donors. In a later analysis, HLA-associated TCR beta chains showed more clonal expansion and lower generation probabilities than non-associated chains that were equally common. The study listed 170 or so TCR beta chains as associated with cytomegalovirus. Because HLA typing was missing for some donors at each locus, association tests included only the typed subset. The classifier was reported to diagnose cytomegalovirus status with high specificity and sensitivity in both the original cohort and the validation cohort. CMV serostatus was the only immune exposure information available for the cohort. Sequencing depth was assumed to be roughly uniform across donors in the presence/absence analyses, though that assumption may not hold. According to the authors, the approach could potentially be generalized to other disease states and immunological phenotypes. According to a later analysis, most CMV-associated TCR beta chains appeared to be HLA-restricted, and the HLA associations seemed to be driven largely by CMV exposure. Compared with the approximately 670-donor mean, donors in an Asian-associated ancestry cluster had fewer N-insertions in productive TCRs, according to a later genetic analysis. At a false discovery rate of 0.05, a later analysis linked approximately 18,000 TCR beta sequences to specific HLA alleles. When HLA alleles, especially DR and DQ, strongly co-occurred, TCR associations were difficult to assign to individual alleles. In vitro tests confirmed that three of the cytomegalovirus-associated TCR beta chains recognize cytomegalovirus antigens. In a later genetic analysis, a missense DCLRE1C variant was associated with V-gene and J-gene trimming of TCR beta chains, and the association was replicated in an independent cohort. In an earlier analysis of about 540 of the donors, most TCR beta V segments were observed in productive rearrangements about 90% or about 30% of the time, broadly matching IMGT annotations. In a later analysis, several top co-occurrence clusters were reported to appear linked to parvovirus B19, influenza, CMV and Epstein-Barr virus. Correlated functional status among segregating V segments might be attributable to linkage disequilibrium, but an unknown experimental factor could not be ruled out.

Library prep was done by the immunoSEQ multiplex PCR assay. A mixture of 60 forward primers for TCR Vbeta segments and 13 reverse primers for TCR Jbeta segments was used in the multiplex PCR. A multiplex PCR assay on genomic DNA amplified the CDR3 region of rearranged TCR beta genes. Amplified TCR beta libraries were sequenced as 87-base-pair reads on the Illumina HiSeq System. The source study handled its data this way. A later analysis counted 65 million to 90 million unique TCR beta chains across the 500 to 850 repertoires, and approximately 11 million of these chains were shared by at least two donors. To remove PCR and sequencing errors, raw reads were error-corrected and collapsed into unique sequences using a nearest-neighbor algorithm that merged closely related sequences. CDR3 sequences were aligned to IMGT reference sequences to assign V, D and J gene segments. For a sequence to be retained, a match of at least six nucleotides was required to both a V gene segment and a J gene segment. Rearrangements were called productive when the CDR3 lacked stop codons and stayed in frame with V and J; all others were non-productive. CDR3 was defined by IMGT convention, running from the second conserved V-encoded cysteine to the conserved J-encoded phenylalanine. The earlier analysis of a few hundred of the donors excluded any sequence lacking an unambiguous match to a single V gene segment. In an earlier analysis of approximately 590 of the donors, V segments were called functional above 56.7% productive rearrangements and were called segregating when the between-donor standard deviation exceeded 5%. To diagnose cytomegalovirus status from the catalog of TCR beta chain sequences, a statistical classification framework was built. V and J gene assignment, in a later analysis, came from comparing TCR nucleotide sequences with IMGT/GENE-DB human TR gene sequences. Using the TCRdist pipeline, a later analysis assigned CDR3 sequences along with most-parsimonious VDJ recombination scenarios. In a later analysis, each TCR beta chain was defined by its CDR3 amino acid sequence together with its V-gene family, and reads lacking a unique V-gene family were excluded. As a way to deal with suspected cross-contamination and a sequencing artifact, a later analysis dropped nearly 600 nucleotide sequences that were highly shared and had low generation probability. In a later analysis, a clonal expansion index for each public chain was calculated from normalized within-repertoire ranks of inferred template counts. In a later analysis, generation probabilities were computed with a VDJ recombination model fitted to out-of-frame rearrangements, and the resulting probabilities were checked against IGoR. In a later analysis, hypergeometric tests were used to score TCR-TCR, TCR-HLA and TCR-CMV co-occurrence, with a repertoire-size bias correction applied to TCR pairs. To estimate false discovery rates, a later analysis permuted the HLA or CMV assignments 20 times. A later analysis grouped co-occurring TCRs with DBSCAN, adding TCRdist sequence similarity when clustering within HLA-allele-positive subsets. Repertoires with fewer than 30,000 or more than 120,000 public chains were left out of co-occurrence clustering, as were four to six repertoires with anomalous nucleotide sharing. The source is immuneACCESS, and TCRdb retained only in-frame sequences with V and J called. Part of the clones is not carried over; for the studies checked, unresolved V genes explain less than half of this, and the remainder is unexplained. V and J calls and clone size are copied from that table; D and trimming were computed from the DNA. Within this sample are 90,000 to 150,000 clones, with about three quarters of them counted one time only. Under 3.5% of the sample goes to the ten largest clones.

The rearranged segments are TRBV10-1 and TRBJ2-2; a stretch of 10 junction bases matches TRBD2. The TCR originated in a female donor in good health and CMV-seronegative. Sequencing was performed on PBMCs. Read as DNA, the sequence is TGCGCCAGCAGTCTCCCTACTAGCGGGGTTGACACCGGGGAGCTGTTTTTT. Its coded protein is CASSLPTSGVDTGELFF.